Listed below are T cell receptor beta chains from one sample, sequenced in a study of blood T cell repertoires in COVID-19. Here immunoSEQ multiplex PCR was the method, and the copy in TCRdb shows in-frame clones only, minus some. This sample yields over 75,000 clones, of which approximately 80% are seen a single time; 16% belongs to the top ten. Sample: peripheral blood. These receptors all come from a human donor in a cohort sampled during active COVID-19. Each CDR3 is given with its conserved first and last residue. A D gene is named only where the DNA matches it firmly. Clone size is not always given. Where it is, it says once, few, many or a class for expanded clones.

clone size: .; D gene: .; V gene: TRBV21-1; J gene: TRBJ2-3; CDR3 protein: CASSKTFSGREDNTDTQYF; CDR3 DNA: TGTGCCAGCAGCAAAACCTTCTCCGGACGGGAAGACAACACAGATACGCAGTATTTT
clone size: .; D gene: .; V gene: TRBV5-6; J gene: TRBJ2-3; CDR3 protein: CASSLADTQYF; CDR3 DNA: TGTGCCAGCAGCTTGGCTGATACGCAGTATTTT
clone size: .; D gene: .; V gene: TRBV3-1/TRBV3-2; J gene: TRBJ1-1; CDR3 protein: CASSQRGGFEAFF; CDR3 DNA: TGTGCCAGCAGCCAAAGAGGAGGGTTTGAAGCTTTCTTT
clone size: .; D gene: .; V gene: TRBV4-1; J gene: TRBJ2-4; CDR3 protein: CASSQDSQGLLTTIQYF; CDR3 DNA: TGCGCCAGCAGCCAAGATAGTCAGGGCCTTTTGACAACCATTCAGTACTTC
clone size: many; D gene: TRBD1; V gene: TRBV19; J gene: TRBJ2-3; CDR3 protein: CASTLQGATDTQYF; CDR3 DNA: TGTGCCAGTACCCTACAGGGGGCCACAGATACGCAGTATTTT
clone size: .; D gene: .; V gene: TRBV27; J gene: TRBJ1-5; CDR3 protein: CASSTTTGRVQPQHF; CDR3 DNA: TGTGCCAGCAGTACAACTACAGGACGGGTTCAGCCCCAGCATTTT
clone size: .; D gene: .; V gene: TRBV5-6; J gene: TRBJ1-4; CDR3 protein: CASSLHEHNEKLFF; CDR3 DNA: TGTGCCAGCAGCTTGCATGAGCATAATGAAAAACTGTTTTTT
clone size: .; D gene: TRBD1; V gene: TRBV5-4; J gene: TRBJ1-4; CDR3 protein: CASSVQGASEKLFF; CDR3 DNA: TGTGCCAGCAGCGTACAGGGGGCGAGTGAAAAACTGTTTTTT
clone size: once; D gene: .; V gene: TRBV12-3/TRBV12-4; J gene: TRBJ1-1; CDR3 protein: CASTTTPNTEAFF; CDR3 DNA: TGTGCCAGCACCACGACACCGAACACTGAAGCTTTCTTT
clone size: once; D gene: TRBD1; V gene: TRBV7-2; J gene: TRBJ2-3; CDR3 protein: CASSSLGQGGSDAQYF; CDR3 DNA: TGTGCCAGCAGCAGTCTGGGACAGGGAGGAAGTGATGCGCAGTATTTT
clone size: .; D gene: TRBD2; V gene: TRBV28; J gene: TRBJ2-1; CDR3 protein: CASSLVASGSRNEQFF; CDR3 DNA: TGTGCCAGCAGTTTGGTGGCTAGCGGGAGTCGAAATGAGCAGTTCTTC
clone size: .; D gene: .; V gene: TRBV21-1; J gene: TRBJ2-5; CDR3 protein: CASSTRGRGNETQYF; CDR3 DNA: TGTGCCAGCAGTACCCGAGGCAGGGGCAATGAGACCCAGTACTTC
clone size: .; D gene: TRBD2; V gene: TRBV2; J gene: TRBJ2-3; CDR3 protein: CASRRTSGRYTDTQYF; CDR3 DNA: TGTGCCAGCAGGAGGACTAGCGGGCGGTACACAGATACGCAGTATTTT